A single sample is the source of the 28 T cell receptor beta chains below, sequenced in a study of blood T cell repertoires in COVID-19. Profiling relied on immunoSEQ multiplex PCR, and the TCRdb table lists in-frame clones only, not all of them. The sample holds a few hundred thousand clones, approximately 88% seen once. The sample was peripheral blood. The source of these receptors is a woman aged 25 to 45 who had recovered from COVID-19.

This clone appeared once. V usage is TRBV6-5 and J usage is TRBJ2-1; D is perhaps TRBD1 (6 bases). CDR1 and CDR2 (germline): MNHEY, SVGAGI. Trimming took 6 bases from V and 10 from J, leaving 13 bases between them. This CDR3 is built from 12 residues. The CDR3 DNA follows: TGTGCCAGCAGCCTGGACAGCCGGGAGCAGTTCTTC. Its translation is CASSLDSREQFF.

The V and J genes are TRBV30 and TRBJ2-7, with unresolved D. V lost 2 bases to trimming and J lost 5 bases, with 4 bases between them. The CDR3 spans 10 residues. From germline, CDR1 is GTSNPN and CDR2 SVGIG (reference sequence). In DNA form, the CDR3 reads TGTGCCTGGAGTATCAACGAGCAGTACTTC. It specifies CAWSINEQYF.

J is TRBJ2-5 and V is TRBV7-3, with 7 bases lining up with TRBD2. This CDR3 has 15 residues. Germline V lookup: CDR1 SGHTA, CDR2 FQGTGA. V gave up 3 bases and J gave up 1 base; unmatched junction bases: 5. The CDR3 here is CASSFGGGGQETQYF. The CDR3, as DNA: TGTGCCAGCAGCTTCGGCGGGGGAGGCCAAGAGACCCAGTACTTC.

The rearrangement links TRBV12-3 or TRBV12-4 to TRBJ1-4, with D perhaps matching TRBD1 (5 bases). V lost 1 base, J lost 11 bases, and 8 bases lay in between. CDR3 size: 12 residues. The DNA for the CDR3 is TGTGCCAGCAGTTTAGGGCAGGGTAAACTGTTTTTT. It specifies CASSLGQGKLFF.

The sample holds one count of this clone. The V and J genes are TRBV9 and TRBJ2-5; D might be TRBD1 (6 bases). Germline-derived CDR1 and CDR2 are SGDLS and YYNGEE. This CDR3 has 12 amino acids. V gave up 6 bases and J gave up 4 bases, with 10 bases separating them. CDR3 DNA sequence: TGTGCCAGCAACCGAGGGGGAGAGACCCAGTACTTC. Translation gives CASNRGGETQYF.

This CDR3 reads CASSSGQTNTGELFF. In DNA form, the CDR3 reads TGTGCCAGCAGCTCAGGACAGACGAACACCGGGGAGCTGTTTTTT. This sequence joins TRBV7-2 and TRBJ2-2; maybe TRBD1 (6 bases). This CDR3 is built from 15 residues. Trimming took 4 bases from V and 0 from J, leaving 9 bases between them. CDR1 and CDR2 from the germline V gene are SGHTA and FQGNSA.

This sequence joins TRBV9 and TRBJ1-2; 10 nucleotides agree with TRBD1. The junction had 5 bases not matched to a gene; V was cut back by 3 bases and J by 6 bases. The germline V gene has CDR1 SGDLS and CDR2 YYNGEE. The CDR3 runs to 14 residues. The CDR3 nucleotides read TGTGCCAGCAGCGCTTCCGGGACAGGGGATGGCTACACCTTC. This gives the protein CASSASGTGDGYTF.

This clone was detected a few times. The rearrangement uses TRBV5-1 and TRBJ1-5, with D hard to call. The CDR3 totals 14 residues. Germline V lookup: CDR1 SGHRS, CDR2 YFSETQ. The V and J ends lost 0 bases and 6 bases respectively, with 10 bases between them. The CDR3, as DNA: TGCGCCAGCAGCTTGGAAGGGAGCGGTCAGCCCCAGCATTTT. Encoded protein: CASSLEGSGQPQHF. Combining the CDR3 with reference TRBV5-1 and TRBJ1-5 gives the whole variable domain KAGVTQTPRYLIKTRGQQVTLSCSPISGHRSVSWYQQTPGQGLQFLFEYFSETQRNKGNFPGRFSGRQFSNSRSEMNVSTLELGDSALYLCASSLEGSGQPQHFGDGTRLSIL.

The CDR3 region is CASSQDPPPQVSYGYTF. The CDR3 bases are TGCGCCAGCAGCCAAGATCCCCCTCCACAGGTTTCCTATGGCTACACCTTC. The rearrangement uses TRBV4-3 and TRBJ1-2; D is perhaps TRBD1 (5 bases). CDR1 LGHNA and CDR2 YSLEER come from the germline V gene. V gave up 0 bases and J gave up 4 bases, with 18 bases separating them. CDR3 length: 17 residues.

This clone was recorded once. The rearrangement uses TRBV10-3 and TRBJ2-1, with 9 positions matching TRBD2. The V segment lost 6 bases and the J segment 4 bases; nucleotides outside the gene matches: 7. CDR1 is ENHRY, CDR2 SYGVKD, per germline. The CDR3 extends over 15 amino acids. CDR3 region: CAISPASGTYNEQFF. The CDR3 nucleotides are TGTGCCATCAGCCCCGCTAGCGGGACTTACAATGAGCAGTTCTTC.

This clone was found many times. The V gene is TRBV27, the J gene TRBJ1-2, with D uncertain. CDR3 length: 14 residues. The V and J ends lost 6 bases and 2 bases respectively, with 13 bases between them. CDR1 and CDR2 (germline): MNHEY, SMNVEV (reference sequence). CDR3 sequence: CASSFPRVNYGYTF. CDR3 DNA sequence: TGTGCCAGCAGCTTCCCACGGGTAAACTATGGCTACACCTTC.

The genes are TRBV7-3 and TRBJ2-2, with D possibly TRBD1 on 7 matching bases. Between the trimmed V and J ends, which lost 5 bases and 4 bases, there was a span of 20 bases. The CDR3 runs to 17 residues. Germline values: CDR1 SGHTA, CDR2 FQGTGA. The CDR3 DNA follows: TGTGCCAGCAGCATACAGACAGGGACGGAGGGCACCGGGGAGCTGTTTTTT. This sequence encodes CASSIQTGTEGTGELFF. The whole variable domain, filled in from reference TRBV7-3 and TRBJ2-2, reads GAGVSQTPSNKVTEKGKYVELRCDPISGHTALYWYRQSLGQGPEFLIYFQGTGAADDSGLPNDRFFAVRPEGSVSTLKIQRTERGDSAVYLCASSIQTGTEGTGELFFGEGSRLTVL.

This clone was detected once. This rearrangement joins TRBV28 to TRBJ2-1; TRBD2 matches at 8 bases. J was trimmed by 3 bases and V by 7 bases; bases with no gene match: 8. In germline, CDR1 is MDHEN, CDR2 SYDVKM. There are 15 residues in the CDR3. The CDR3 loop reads CASKAGGGNYNEQFF. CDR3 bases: TGTGCCAGCAAAGCGGGCGGGGGGAACTACAATGAGCAGTTCTTC.

The CDR3 coding sequence is TGTGCCAGCCACCGGGACAGTCAAGAGACCCAGTACTTC. It is translated as CASHRDSQETQYF. The genes are TRBV2 and TRBJ2-5; 7 positions match TRBD1. The J segment lost 2 bases and the V segment lost 8 bases, leaving 5 bases of the junction unmatched. Germline CDR1 reads SNHLY; CDR2 reads FYNNEI. The CDR3 runs 13 residues.

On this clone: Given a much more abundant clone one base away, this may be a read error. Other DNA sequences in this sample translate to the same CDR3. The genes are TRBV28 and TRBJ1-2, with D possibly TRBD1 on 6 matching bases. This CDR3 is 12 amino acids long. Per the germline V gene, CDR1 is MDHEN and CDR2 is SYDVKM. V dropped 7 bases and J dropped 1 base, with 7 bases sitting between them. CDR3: CASKGGNYGYTF. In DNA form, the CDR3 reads TGTGCCAGCAAAGGGGGTAACTATGGCTACACCTTC.

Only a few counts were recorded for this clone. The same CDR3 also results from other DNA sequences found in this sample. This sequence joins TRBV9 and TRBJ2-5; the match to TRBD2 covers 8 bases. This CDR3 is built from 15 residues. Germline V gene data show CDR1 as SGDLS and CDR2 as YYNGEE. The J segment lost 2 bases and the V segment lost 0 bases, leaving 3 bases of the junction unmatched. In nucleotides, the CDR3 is TGTGCCAGCAGCGTAGCGGGGGGGCTTCAAGAGACCCAGTACTTC. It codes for CASSVAGGLQETQYF.

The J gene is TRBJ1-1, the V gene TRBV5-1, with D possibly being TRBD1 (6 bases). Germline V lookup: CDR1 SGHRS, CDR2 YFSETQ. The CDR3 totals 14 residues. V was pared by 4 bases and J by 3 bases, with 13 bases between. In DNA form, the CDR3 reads TGCGCCAGCAGCCGCGTGGGGGCAGACACTGAAGCTTTCTTT. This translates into CASSRVGADTEAFF.

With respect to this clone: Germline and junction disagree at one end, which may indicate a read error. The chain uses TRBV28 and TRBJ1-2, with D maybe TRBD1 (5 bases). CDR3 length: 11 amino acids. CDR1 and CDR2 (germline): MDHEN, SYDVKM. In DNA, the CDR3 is TGTGCCAGCAGTTTATATGGAGGGGCGGAGTTC. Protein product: CASSLYGGAEF.

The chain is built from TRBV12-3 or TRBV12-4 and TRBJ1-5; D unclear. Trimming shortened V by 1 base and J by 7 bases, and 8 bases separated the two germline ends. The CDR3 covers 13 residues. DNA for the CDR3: TGTGCCAGCAGTTTAGGGACTGGGCAGCCCCAGCATTTT. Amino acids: CASSLGTGQPQHF.

CDR3 amino acids: CASSPGEWENIQYF. CDR3 DNA sequence: TGCGCCAGCAGCCCCGGGGAGTGGGAAAACATTCAGTACTTC. The chain is built from TRBV5-1 and TRBJ2-4; D might be TRBD2 (5 bases). The CDR3 spans 14 residues. The ends were cut back, 4 bases at V and 5 bases at J, with 13 bases in the middle. Germline lookup yields CDR1 SGHRS and CDR2 YFSETQ.

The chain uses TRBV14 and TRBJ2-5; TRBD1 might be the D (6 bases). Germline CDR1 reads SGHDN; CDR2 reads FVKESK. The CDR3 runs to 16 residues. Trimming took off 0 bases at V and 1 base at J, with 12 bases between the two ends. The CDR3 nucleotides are TGTGCCAGCAGCCAAGATAGTCAGGGGCCCCAAGAGACCCAGTACTTC. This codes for CASSQDSQGPQETQYF. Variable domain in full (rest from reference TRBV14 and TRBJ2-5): EAGVTQFPSHSVIEKGQTVTLRCDPISGHDNLYWYRRVMGKEIKFLLHFVKESKQDESGMPNNRFLAERTGGTYSTLKVQPAELEDSGVYFCASSQDSQGPQETQYFGPGTRLLVL.

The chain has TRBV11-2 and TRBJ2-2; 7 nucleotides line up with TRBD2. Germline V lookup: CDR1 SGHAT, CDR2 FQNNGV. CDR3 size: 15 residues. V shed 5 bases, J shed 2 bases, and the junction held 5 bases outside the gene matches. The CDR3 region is CASSPWGGNTGELFF. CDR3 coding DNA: TGTGCCAGCAGCCCCTGGGGGGGTAACACCGGGGAGCTGTTTTTT. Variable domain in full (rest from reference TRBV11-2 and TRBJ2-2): EAGVAQSPRYKIIEKRQSVAFWCNPISGHATLYWYQQILGQGPKLLIQFQNNGVVDDSQLPKDRFSAERLKGVDSTLKIQPAKLEDSAVYLCASSPWGGNTGELFFGEGSRLTVL.

The CDR3 reads CASSRRDSSGNTIYF. In nucleotides, the CDR3 is TGTGCCAGCAGCCGCCGGGACAGCTCTGGAAACACCATATATTTT. The rearrangement links TRBV3-1 (or the pseudogene TRBV3-2) to TRBJ1-3; 7 bases agree with TRBD1. The trim removed 4 bases at V and 0 bases at J, leaving 3 bases unmatched. CDR3 length: 15 residues. Germline assignment: CDR1 LGHDT and CDR2 YNNKEL (reference sequence).

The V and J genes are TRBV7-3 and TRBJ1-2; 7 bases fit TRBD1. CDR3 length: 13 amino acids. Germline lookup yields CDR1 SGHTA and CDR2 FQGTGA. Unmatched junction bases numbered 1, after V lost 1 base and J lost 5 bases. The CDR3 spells CASSLMTGYGYTF. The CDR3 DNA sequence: TGTGCCAGCAGCTTAATGACAGGGTATGGCTACACCTTC.

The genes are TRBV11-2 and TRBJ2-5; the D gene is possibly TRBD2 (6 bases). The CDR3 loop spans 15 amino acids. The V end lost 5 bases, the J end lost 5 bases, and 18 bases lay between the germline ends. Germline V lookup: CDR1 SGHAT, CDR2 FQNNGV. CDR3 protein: CASSRPTGLGETQYF. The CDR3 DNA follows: TGTGCCAGCAGCCGACCCACGGGACTTGGGGAGACCCAGTACTTC.

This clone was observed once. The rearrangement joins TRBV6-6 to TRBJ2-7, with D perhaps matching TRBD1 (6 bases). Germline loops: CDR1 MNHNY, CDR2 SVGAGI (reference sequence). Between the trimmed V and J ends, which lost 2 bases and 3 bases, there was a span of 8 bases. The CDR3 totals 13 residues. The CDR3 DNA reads TGTGCCAGCAGTTACGGGACACTCTACGAGCAGTACTTC. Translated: CASSYGTLYEQYF.

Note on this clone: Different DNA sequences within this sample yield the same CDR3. The CDR3 nucleotides are TGTGCCAGCAGTTTGTTAGAGGGCAGCGGAAACACCATATATTTT. Protein product: CASSLLEGSGNTIYF. The chain combines TRBV6-6 with TRBJ1-3; D unclear. This CDR3 comprises 15 residues. Trimming removed 4 bases at V and 4 bases at J, with 14 bases between. Germline V gene lookup returns CDR1 MNHNY and CDR2 SVGAGI (reference sequence).

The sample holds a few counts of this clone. The CDR3 region is CASSYTGGYGYTF. CDR3 nucleotides: TGTGCCAGCAGCTACACGGGAGGTTATGGCTACACCTTC. The J gene is TRBJ1-2, the V gene TRBV5-6, with D unclear. The CDR3 loop spans 13 amino acids. The V and J ends lost 3 bases and 5 bases respectively, with 11 bases between them. Germline assignment: CDR1 SGHDT and CDR2 YYEEEE.